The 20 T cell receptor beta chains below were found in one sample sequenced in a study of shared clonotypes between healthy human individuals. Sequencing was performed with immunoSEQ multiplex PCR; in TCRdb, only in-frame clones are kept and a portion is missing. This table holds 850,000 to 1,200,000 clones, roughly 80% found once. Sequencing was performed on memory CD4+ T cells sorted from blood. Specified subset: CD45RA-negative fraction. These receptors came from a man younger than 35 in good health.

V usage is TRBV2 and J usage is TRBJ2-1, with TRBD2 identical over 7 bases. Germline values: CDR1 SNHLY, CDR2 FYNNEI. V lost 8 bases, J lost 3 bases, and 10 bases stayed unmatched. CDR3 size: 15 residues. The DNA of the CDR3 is TGTGCCAGCGGGAGGGGTGGAGGGGACTACAATGAGCAGTTCTTC. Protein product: CASGRGGGDYNEQFF.

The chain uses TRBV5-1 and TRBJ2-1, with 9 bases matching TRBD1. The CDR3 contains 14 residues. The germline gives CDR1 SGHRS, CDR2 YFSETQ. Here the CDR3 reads CVSWTGDPYNEQFF. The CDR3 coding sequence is TGCGTTAGTTGGACAGGGGACCCCTACAATGAGCAGTTCTTC.

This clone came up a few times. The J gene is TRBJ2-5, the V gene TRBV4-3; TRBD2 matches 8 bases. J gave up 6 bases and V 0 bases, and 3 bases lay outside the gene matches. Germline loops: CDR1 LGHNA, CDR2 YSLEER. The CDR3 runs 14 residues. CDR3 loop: CASSQDEREKTQYF. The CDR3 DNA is TGCGCCAGCAGCCAAGATGAGCGGGAGAAGACCCAGTACTTC.

This CDR3 reads CASSLLKGALNTGELFF. In nucleotides, the CDR3 is TGTGCCAGCAGCTTGTTGAAGGGGGCCCTGAACACCGGGGAGCTGTTTTTT. The chain links TRBV5-6 to TRBJ2-2; 7 bases match TRBD1. CDR1 and CDR2 (germline): SGHDT, YYEEEE. After removal of 1 base from V and 1 base from J, the junction contained 7 bases not matched to a gene. The CDR3 runs 17 residues.

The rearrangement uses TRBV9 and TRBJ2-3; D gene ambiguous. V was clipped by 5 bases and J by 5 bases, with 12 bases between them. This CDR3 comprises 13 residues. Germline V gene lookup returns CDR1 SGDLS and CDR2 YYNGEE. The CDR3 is CASRDSRGDTQYF. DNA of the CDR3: TGTGCCAGCAGGGATTCGAGAGGAGATACGCAGTATTTT.

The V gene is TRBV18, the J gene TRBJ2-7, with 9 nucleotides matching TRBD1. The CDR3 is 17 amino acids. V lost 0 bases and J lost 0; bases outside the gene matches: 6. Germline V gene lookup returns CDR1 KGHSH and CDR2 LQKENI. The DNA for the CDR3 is TGTGCCAGCTCACCACCAACCGGGACAGGGCGCTCCTACGAGCAGTACTTC. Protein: CASSPPTGTGRSYEQYF.

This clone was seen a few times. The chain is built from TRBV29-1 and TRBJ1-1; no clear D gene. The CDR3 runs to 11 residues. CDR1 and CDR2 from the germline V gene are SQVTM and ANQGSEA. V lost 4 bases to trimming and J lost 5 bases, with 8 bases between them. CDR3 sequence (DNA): TGCAGCGTTGTCCTCATGACTGAAGCTTTCTTT. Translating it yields CSVVLMTEAFF.

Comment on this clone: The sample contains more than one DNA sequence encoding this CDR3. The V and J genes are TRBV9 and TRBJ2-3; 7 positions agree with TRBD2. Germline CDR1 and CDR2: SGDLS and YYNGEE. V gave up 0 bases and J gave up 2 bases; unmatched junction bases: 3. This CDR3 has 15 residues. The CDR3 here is CASSVGLAVTDTQYF. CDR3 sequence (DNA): TGTGCCAGCAGCGTAGGCCTAGCGGTCACAGATACGCAGTATTTT.

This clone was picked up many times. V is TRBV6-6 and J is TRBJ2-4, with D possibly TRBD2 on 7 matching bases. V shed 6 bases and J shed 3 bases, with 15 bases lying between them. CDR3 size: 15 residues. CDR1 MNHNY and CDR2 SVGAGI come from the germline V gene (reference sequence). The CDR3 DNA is TGTGCCAGCAGCCCGAGGGGGGGGGACAAAAACATTCAGTACTTC. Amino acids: CASSPRGGDKNIQYF.

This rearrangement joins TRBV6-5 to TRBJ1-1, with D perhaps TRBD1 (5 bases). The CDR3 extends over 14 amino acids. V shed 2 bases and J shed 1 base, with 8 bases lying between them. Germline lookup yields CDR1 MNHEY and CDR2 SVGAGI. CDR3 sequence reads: CASSYGGRNTEAFF. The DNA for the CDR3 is TGTGCCAGCAGTTACGGGGGAAGGAACACTGAAGCTTTCTTT.

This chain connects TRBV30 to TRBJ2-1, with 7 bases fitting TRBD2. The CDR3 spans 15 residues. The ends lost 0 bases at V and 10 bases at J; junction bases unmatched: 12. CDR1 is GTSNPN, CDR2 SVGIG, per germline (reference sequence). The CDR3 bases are TGTGCCTGGAGTGTGGGGGGGAGTGTCCTAGGGGAGCAGTTCTTC. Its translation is CAWSVGGSVLGEQFF.

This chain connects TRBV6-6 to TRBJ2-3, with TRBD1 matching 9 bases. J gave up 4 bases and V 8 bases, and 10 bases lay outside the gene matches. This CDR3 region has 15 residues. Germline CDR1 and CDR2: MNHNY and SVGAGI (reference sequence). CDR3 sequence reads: CASQPGQGLPDTQYF. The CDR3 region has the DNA TGTGCCAGCCAGCCGGGACAGGGTCTCCCAGATACGCAGTATTTT.

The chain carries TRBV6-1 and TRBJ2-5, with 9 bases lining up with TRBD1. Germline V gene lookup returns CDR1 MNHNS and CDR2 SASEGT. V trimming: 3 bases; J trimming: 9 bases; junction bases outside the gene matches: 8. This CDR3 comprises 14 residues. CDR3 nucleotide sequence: TGTGCCAGCAGTGACCCCGGGACAGGGCGATCCCAGTACTTC. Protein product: CASSDPGTGRSQYF.

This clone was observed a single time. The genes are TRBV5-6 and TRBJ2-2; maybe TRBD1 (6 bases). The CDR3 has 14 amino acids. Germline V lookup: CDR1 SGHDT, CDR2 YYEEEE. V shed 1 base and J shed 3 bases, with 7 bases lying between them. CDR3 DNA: TGTGCCAGCAGCTTGCCAGGGGACACCGGGGAGCTGTTTTTT. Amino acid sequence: CASSLPGDTGELFF.

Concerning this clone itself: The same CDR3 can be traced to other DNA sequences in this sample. CDR3 region: CASSQVGGNTIYF. CDR3 coding DNA: TGTGCCAGCAGCCAAGTAGGTGGAAACACCATATATTTT. The rearrangement uses TRBV14 and TRBJ1-3; no clear D. CDR1 is SGHDN, CDR2 FVKESK, per germline. CDR3 size: 13 residues. V was clipped by 1 base and J by 3 bases, with 4 bases between them.

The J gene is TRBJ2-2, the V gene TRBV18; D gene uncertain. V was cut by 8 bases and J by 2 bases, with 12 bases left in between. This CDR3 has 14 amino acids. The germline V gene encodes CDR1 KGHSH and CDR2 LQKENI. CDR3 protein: CASEEDRNTGELFF. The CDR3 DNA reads TGTGCCAGCGAAGAGGACCGAAACACCGGGGAGCTGTTTTTT. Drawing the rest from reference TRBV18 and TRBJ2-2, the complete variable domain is NAGVMQNPRHLVRRRGQEARLRCSPMKGHSHVYWYRQLPEEGLKFMVYLQKENIIDESGMPKERFSAEFPKEGPSILRIQQVVRGDSAAYFCASEEDRNTGELFFGEGSRLTVL.

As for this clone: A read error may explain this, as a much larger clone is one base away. The CDR3 region has the DNA TGCGCCAGCAGTAGACAGGCGGACACTGAAGCTTTCTTT. Its protein product is CASSRQADTEAFF. The chain couples TRBV5-1 to TRBJ1-1, with a weak D call TRBD1 (6 bases). V lost 5 bases to trimming and J lost 3 bases, with 11 bases between them. The CDR3 consists of 13 residues. Germline CDR1 SGHRS, CDR2 YFSETQ.

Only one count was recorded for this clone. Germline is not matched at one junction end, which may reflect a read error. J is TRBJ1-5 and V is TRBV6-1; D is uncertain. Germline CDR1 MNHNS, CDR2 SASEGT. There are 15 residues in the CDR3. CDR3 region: CASSTPTEGKQPQHF. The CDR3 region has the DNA TGTGCCAGCAGTACCCCTACGGAAGGCAAACAGCCCCAGCATTTT.

The CDR3, as DNA: TGCGCCAGCAGCCCCGAAGGGACAGCGAAGAGGGGCTACACCTTC. Translating it yields CASSPEGTAKRGYTF. J is TRBJ1-2 and V is TRBV5-1; 7 positions agree with TRBD1. CDR3 size: 15 residues. The V and J ends lost 4 bases and 8 bases, in that order; junction bases with no gene match: 14. The germline V gene encodes CDR1 SGHRS and CDR2 YFSETQ.

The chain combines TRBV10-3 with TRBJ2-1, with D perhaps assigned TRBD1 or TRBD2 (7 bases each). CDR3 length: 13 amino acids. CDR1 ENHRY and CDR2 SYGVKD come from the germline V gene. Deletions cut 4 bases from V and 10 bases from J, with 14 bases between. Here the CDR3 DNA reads TGTGCCATCAGTGGGGGCGGGGGACAGGAGCAGTTCTTC. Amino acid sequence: CAISGGGGQEQFF.